Listed below are T cell receptor beta chains from one sample, sequenced in a study of T cell changes during pregnancy in multiple sclerosis. TCRdb's copy holds only in-frame clones and misses some; the assay was immunoSEQ multiplex PCR. The repertoire holds about 110,000 clones, with about 90% as singletons. This sample comprised peripheral blood, obtained before pregnancy. All receptors derive from a female donor with multiple sclerosis, enrolled in a pregnancy study. Both conserved end residues are part of each CDR3. The D gene is left open where the match is weak. Size tells how often a clone was seen (once, few, many) or the class of an expanded clone, and some rows leave it out.

. | TRBJ2-5 | TRBV20-1 | . | TGCAGTGCTAGCGGAGAAGAGACCCAGTACTTC | CSASGEETQYF
. | TRBJ1-2 | TRBV30 | TRBD1 | TGTGCCTGGAGAACCCAACAGGGGAAGTACTACACCTTC | CAWRTQQGKYYTF
. | TRBJ2-2 | TRBV7-9 | . | TGTGCCAGCAGCGGAAAGCTACTAGGGAGCACCGGGGAGCTGTTTTTT | CASSGKLLGSTGELFF
once | TRBJ1-6 | TRBV7-9 | TRBD1 | TGTGCCAGCAGACGCTCCGGGACAGGGGATTCACCCCTCCACTTT | CASRRSGTGDSPLHF
. | TRBJ2-3 | TRBV15 | . | TGTGCCACCAGCGAACAATACCCTCAGACTAGCACAGATACGCAGTATTTT | CATSEQYPQTSTDTQYF
. | TRBJ1-2 | TRBV5-1 | TRBD1 | TGCGCCAGCAGCTTAGGACAGGGAGGAGGCTACACCTTC | CASSLGQGGGYTF
. | TRBJ2-7 | TRBV28 | . | TGTGCCAGCAGCTACCTTTCAGGGCGAAGCGAGCAGTACTTC | CASSYLSGRSEQYF
. | TRBJ1-2 | TRBV7-9 | TRBD1 | TGTGCCAGCAGCTCGGGACAGGAGAAGGTGGGGTATGGCTACACCTTC | CASSSGQEKVGYGYTF
. | TRBJ2-3 | TRBV7-9 | . | TGTGCCGGCCGGACTTCTAGCACAGATACGCAGTATTTT | CAGRTSSTDTQYF
few | TRBJ2-7 | TRBV6-1 | TRBD1 | TGTGCCAGCAGTCCGACAGGGGGGCGGGATGAGCAGTACTTC | CASSPTGGRDEQYF
. | TRBJ2-1 | TRBV27 | . | TGTGCCAGCAGTTTATCGGCAGGGGCCCTCTACAATGAGCAGTTCTTC | CASSLSAGALYNEQFF
. | TRBJ1-1 | TRBV10-3 | . | TGTGCCATCAGCCGACAGAAGAACACTGAAGCTTTCTTT | CAISRQKNTEAFF
. | TRBJ1-2 | TRBV6-8 | TRBD1 | TGTGCCAGCAGGAACGGGACAGGGGTTGGCTACACCTTC | CASRNGTGVGYTF
. | TRBJ2-3 | TRBV19 | . | TGTGCCAGTAGTACTTGGACTCCCGGCACAGATACGCAGTATTTT | CASSTWTPGTDTQYF
. | TRBJ1-4 | TRBV2 | TRBD1 | TGTGCCAGCAAGAAGGACAGGGTCGGGGGGACTAATGAAAAACTGTTTTTT | CASKKDRVGGTNEKLFF
. | TRBJ1-3 | TRBV13 | . | TGTGCCAGCAGCCCTAGACCGGACAACTCTGGAAACACCATATATTTT | CASSPRPDNSGNTIYF
. | TRBJ2-1 | TRBV9 | TRBD2 | TGTGCCAGCAGTCAGACCCCTGGCGGGGGGGCTGAGCAGTTCTTC | CASSQTPGGGAEQFF
. | TRBJ1-1 | TRBV29-1 | . | TGCAGCGTGATAGGACAGAACACTGAAGCTTTCTTT | CSVIGQNTEAFF
. | TRBJ1-2 | TRBV27 | . | TGTGCCAGCAGTGGCCAGAACCTAGCTGGCTACACCTTC | CASSGQNLAGYTF
once | TRBJ2-7 | TRBV11-3 | . | TGTGCCAGCAGCTACCAGGATGGCACGTCGTGGGAGCAGTACTTC | CASSYQDGTSWEQYF
. | TRBJ2-2 | TRBV28 | TRBD1 | TGTGCCACCAACAGGGGGGAGGTCTTAAGCGGGGAGCTGTTTTTT | CATNRGEVLSGELFF
few | TRBJ1-1 | TRBV7-9 | . | TGTGCCAGCAGCTTACAGGGCTATGGTGAAGCTTTCTTT | CASSLQGYGEAFF
few | TRBJ1-6 | TRBV6-1 | . | TGTGCCAGCAGTGAATTGGCAGATTCACCCCTCCACTTT | CASSELADSPLHF
. | TRBJ2-1 | TRBV7-6 | . | TGTGCCAGCAGCCCCAGGGGTGTGGGCTACAATGAGCAGTTCTTC | CASSPRGVGYNEQFF
few | TRBJ1-5 | TRBV7-6 | . | TGTGCCAGCAGCTACCAGTGGGGCCAGCCCCAGCATTTT | CASSYQWGQPQHF
. | TRBJ2-1 | TRBV7-9 | TRBD1 | TGTGCCAGCAGCCCAAAGATCCGGGACAGGGGGAACAATGAGCAGTTCTTC | CASSPKIRDRGNNEQFF
many | TRBJ2-2 | TRBV4-3 | TRBD2 | TGCGCCAGCAGCCCGGGACTAGACACCGGGGAGCTGTTTTTT | CASSPGLDTGELFF
. | TRBJ1-4 | TRBV5-1 | TRBD1 | TGCGCCAGCAGCGCGGGACAGGGGGATGAAAAACTGTTTTTT | CASSAGQGDEKLFF
. | TRBJ2-3 | TRBV27 | TRBD2 | TGTGCCAGCAGGACCGGGACTAGCGGGACCAAGAGAGATACGCAGTATTTT | CASRTGTSGTKRDTQYF
. | TRBJ1-5 | TRBV6-1 | TRBD1 | TGTGCCAGCAGTGAGGGGACAGTCACCCTCAATCAGCCCCAGCATTTT | CASSEGTVTLNQPQHF
. | TRBJ2-5 | TRBV6-4 | . | TGTGCCAACCGATTAAAAGGACAGCAAGAGACCCAGTACTTC | CANRLKGQQETQYF
. | TRBJ1-3 | TRBV7-8 | . | TGTGCCAGCAGGGCAGGGGTTAGCGCTGGAAACACCATATATTTT | CASRAGVSAGNTIYF
. | TRBJ1-2 | TRBV7-8 | . | TGTGCCAGCAGCTTAGCGGGAACGGGGAACTATGGCTACACCTTC | CASSLAGTGNYGYTF